This T cell receptor (beta chain) is from a study of T cells after yellow fever vaccination. Turning to the study itself: The authors prepared low-cell-number fractions using SMART-Seq v4 Ultra Low Input. General study points: It was a small share of clonotypes that appeared in both CD4 and CD8 compartments. Though it reached lower strength, the secondary response hit its peak faster, day 5 versus 15. Most clones from primary vaccination resurfaced after the booster (about 95% CD4, approximately 87% CD8).

In TCRdb, the 5' RACE reads were re-called with MiXCR into one record per CDR3 protein. The profile shows hundreds of thousands of distinct CDR3 sequences, around 20% of them singletons. On this clonotype: What it binds is not known.

There are 15 residues in the CDR3. Deletions cut 0 bases from V and 1 base from J, with 10 bases between. Per the germline V gene, CDR1 is SGHRS and CDR2 is YFSETQ. The chain uses TRBV5-1 and TRBJ2-5, with TRBD2 as a possible D gene (5 bases). This clonotype originated in a man aged 18 to 30 who received the YFV17D yellow fever vaccine. The sequencing used PBMCs, collected before the yellow fever booster vaccination. In DNA form, the CDR3 reads TGCGCCAGCAGCTTGGAGTACCGGGGCCAAGAGACCCAGTACTTC. Its translation: CASSLEYRGQETQYF.